This T cell receptor beta chain was obtained from a study of siplizumab effects on memory and regulatory T cells. Overall study findings and caveats: There was no confirmation of the suppressive function of proliferating Tregs from siplizumab cultures. Memory cells seemed less diverse than naive T cells, which seemed major alloresponse contributors.

Generated by immunoSEQ multiplex PCR, the TCRdb table keeps only in-frame clones and is missing some. The table has approximately 110,000 clones, 85% to 95% seen once. This CDR3 is 14 amino acids long. Germline V lookup: CDR1 SGHRS, CDR2 YFSETQ. J lost 6 bases, V lost 4 bases, and 7 bases had no gene match. On this clone itself: Its target is unknown.

This receptor was taken from a human donor in good health. Sequencing input: CD4+ T cells sorted from blood. The chain carries TRBV5-1 and TRBJ1-1, with 9 positions matching TRBD1. In DNA, the CDR3 is TGCGCCAGCAGCAAGGAGGACAGGGGTCCTGAAGCTTTCTTT. Residues: CASSKEDRGPEAFF.